These 12 T cell receptor beta chains were sequenced from one sample in a study of blood T cell repertoires in COVID-19. Only in-frame clones appear in the TCRdb table, and some are missing; sequencing was by immunoSEQ multiplex PCR. Seen here are approximately 180,000 clones, 85% to 90% observed once, and the top ten hold around 4.8%. The specimen sequenced was peripheral blood. These receptors all come from a human donor in a cohort sampled during active COVID-19.

The J gene is TRBJ1-5, the V gene TRBV29-1, with 8 bases matching TRBD1. V lost 5 bases, J lost 6 bases, and 6 bases stayed unmatched. CDR1 and CDR2 from the germline V gene are SQVTM and ANQGSEA. The CDR3 has 13 residues. CDR3 coding DNA: TGCAGCGTTCAGGGGGCGACGGGTCAGCCCCAGCATTTT. Protein product: CSVQGATGQPQHF.

This clone occurred once. This chain uses TRBV2 with TRBJ1-1; D remains unclear. This CDR3 region has 12 residues. The V end lost 6 bases, the J end lost 4 bases, and 9 bases lay between the germline ends. Germline V gives CDR1 SNHLY, CDR2 FYNNEI. The CDR3 is CASRGSPTEAFF. The CDR3 DNA follows: TGTGCCAGCAGGGGTAGCCCCACTGAAGCTTTCTTT.

The J gene is TRBJ2-3, the V gene TRBV27, with 7 bases identical to TRBD2. Trimming removed 5 bases from V and 2 bases from J; junction bases left unmatched: 4. CDR3 size: 14 residues. Germline-derived CDR1 and CDR2 are MNHEY and SMNVEV (reference sequence). The CDR3 DNA reads TGTGCCAGCAGTGTAGCGGGCCTCACAGATACGCAGTATTTT. It encodes CASSVAGLTDTQYF.

This sequence joins TRBV10-3 and TRBJ2-7; D is possibly TRBD1 (6 bases). CDR1 and CDR2 (germline): ENHRY, SYGVKD. V lost 8 bases and J 7 bases, leaving 21 bases between the germline ends. The CDR3 has 14 residues. CDR3 residues: CAIRPAEQGGEQYF. Here the CDR3 DNA reads TGTGCCATCCGCCCGGCCGAACAGGGCGGTGAGCAGTACTTC.

The chain joins TRBV9 to TRBJ1-2; 8 bases line up with TRBD1. In germline, CDR1 is SGDLS, CDR2 YYNGEE. V dropped 4 bases and J dropped 8; count of bases not matched to a gene: 13. This CDR3 spans 15 amino acids. The CDR3 loop reads CASSTRQGPMGGYTF. In DNA form, the CDR3 reads TGTGCCAGCAGCACTCGACAGGGGCCAATGGGGGGCTACACCTTC.

This clone was seen a single time. The chain uses TRBV9 and TRBJ2-7; D remains ambiguous. The germline gives CDR1 SGDLS, CDR2 YYNGEE. This CDR3 contains 13 residues. V was cut by 3 bases and J by 6 bases, with 13 bases left in between. DNA of the CDR3: TGTGCCAGCAGCGCTGTTCTGCTTAGCGAGCAGTACTTC. This gives the protein CASSAVLLSEQYF.

The chain links TRBV6-2 or TRBV6-3 to TRBJ1-1, with D possibly being TRBD1 (6 bases). Germline-derived CDR1 and CDR2 are MNHEY and SVGEGT. Trimming removed 6 bases at V and 5 bases at J, with 19 bases between. The CDR3 length is 15 residues. DNA of the CDR3: TGTGCCAGCAGCAAAAACAGGGCAAAAGGGACTGAAGCTTTCTTT. Residues: CASSKNRAKGTEAFF.

This chain links TRBV5-6 with TRBJ2-3; 8 bases align to TRBD2. This CDR3 has 15 amino acids. CDR1 and CDR2 from the germline V gene are SGHDT and YYEEEE. V shed 0 bases and J 5 bases; nucleotides not matched to a gene: 5. The CDR3 DNA follows: TGTGCCAGCAGCTTGGACGGGGGGGCCAGAGATACGCAGTATTTT. Its protein product is CASSLDGGARDTQYF.

The chain uses TRBV6-5 and TRBJ2-4; 7 bases agree with TRBD2. This CDR3 has 14 residues. The trim removed 5 bases at V and 1 base at J, leaving 2 bases unmatched. CDR1 and CDR2 from the germline V gene are MNHEY and SVGAGI. The CDR3: CASSPRGAKNIQYF. In DNA, the CDR3 is TGTGCCAGCAGTCCGCGGGGGGCCAAAAACATTCAGTACTTC.

This chain uses TRBV6-5 with TRBJ2-6; 12 bases map to TRBD1. Unmatched junction bases numbered 1, after V lost 8 bases and J lost 2 bases. The CDR3 totals 15 residues. CDR1 and CDR2 (germline): MNHEY, SVGAGI. The CDR3 protein is CASGTGGAGANVLTF. In DNA form, the CDR3 reads TGTGCCAGCGGGACAGGGGGCGCTGGGGCCAACGTCCTGACTTTC.

The chain has TRBV5-1 and TRBJ2-3, with TRBD2 matching 16 bases. This CDR3 spans 17 amino acids. Trimming took 3 bases from V and 2 from J; bases not matched to a gene: 3. CDR1 and CDR2 from the germline V gene are SGHRS and YFSETQ. CDR3 amino acids: CASSSGTSGGATDTQYF. The CDR3 DNA reads as TGCGCCAGCAGCTCTGGGACTAGCGGGGGGGCCACAGATACGCAGTATTTT.

The chain uses TRBV6-6 and TRBJ2-2; D not certain. The germline CDR1 and CDR2 sequences are MNHNY and SVGAGI (reference sequence). CDR3 length: 15 amino acids. V lost 1 base and J lost 4, with 10 bases in between. DNA for the CDR3: TGTGCCAGCAGTTACTTGGCTGACTCCACCGGGGAGCTGTTTTTT. Translating gives CASSYLADSTGELFF.